These 32 T cell receptor beta chains came from one sample sequenced in a study of human CD8 memory T cell subsets. Generation of TCR beta libraries used UMI-labeled 5' RACE. Reprocessing the 5' RACE reads, TCRdb reports a single entry for every CDR3 protein and omits DNA. Its table lists 6,500 to 9,000 distinct CDR3 sequences. The sample taken for sequencing was CD8+ T cells from PBMCs. The receptors were gathered from a human donor in good health.

The rearrangement links TRBV13 to TRBJ2-3. The CDR3 is 13 residues long. The germline V gene encodes CDR1 PRHDT and CDR2 FYEKMQ (reference sequence). CDR3 amino acids: CASSLLGVDTQYF.

The J gene is TRBJ2-3, the V gene TRBV7-9; TCRdb indicates TRBD2, and absent DNA this call remains unverified. Germline V gene data show CDR1 as SEHNR and CDR2 as FQNEAQ (reference sequence). This CDR3 is built from 17 residues. The chain's CDR3 is CASSSTTSGRETDTQYF. Filled out from reference TRBV7-9 and TRBJ2-3, the complete variable domain reads DTGVSQNPRHKITKRGQNVTFRCDPISEHNRLYWYRQTLGQGPEFLTYFQNEAQLEKSRLLSDRFSAERPKGSFSTLEIQRTEQGDSAMYLCASSSTTSGRETDTQYFGPGTRLTVL.

This chain uses TRBV7-9 with TRBJ2-1; TCRdb's D call, TRBD1, is unchecked because there is no DNA. Germline CDR1 is SEHNR and CDR2 is FQNEAQ (reference sequence). CDR3 size: 14 residues. The chain's CDR3 is CASSAPGQDNEQFF.

V and J are TRBV19 and TRBJ2-2; no DNA is available, so the TRBD1 call from TCRdb remains unchecked. The CDR3 runs 14 residues. Per germline, CDR1 LNHDA and CDR2 SQIVND (reference sequence). CDR3 loop: CASSTDTDTGELFF.

The chain combines TRBV28 with TRBJ2-7; the D gene TCRdb calls, TRBD1, cannot be checked with no DNA. CDR1 and CDR2 (germline): MDHEN, SYDVKM. The CDR3 sequence is 16 residues long. This CDR3 is CASSSFLEQGTYEQYF.

The chain recombines TRBV7-9 with TRBJ2-1; TCRdb indicates TRBD1, and absent DNA this call remains unverified. Germline V gene sequence: CDR1 SEHNR, CDR2 FQNEAQ (reference sequence). The CDR3 is 15 amino acids. This CDR3 is CASSSSGQGAYEQFF.

This chain joins TRBV27 and TRBJ2-7; TCRdb reports TRBD2, a call that lacks DNA to check it against. Germline V gene sequence: CDR1 MNHEY, CDR2 SMNVEV (reference sequence). This CDR3 spans 15 amino acids. CDR3 in amino acids: CASSDFEGVANEQYF.

This clonotype registers large by frequency. V and J are TRBV5-1 and TRBJ2-7; there is no DNA to check the TCRdb D call of TRBD2. The CDR3 consists of 15 residues. Germline V CDR1 and CDR2: SGHRS, YFSETQ. This chain's CDR3 is CASSLGSSLAYEQYF.

V is TRBV7-9 and J is TRBJ2-5; TCRdb's D call, TRBD1, is unchecked because there is no DNA. The CDR3 has 15 residues. Germline values: CDR1 SEHNR, CDR2 FQNEAQ (reference sequence). CDR3 amino acids: CASSDRDRVEETQYF. Full variable domain (remainder filled in from reference TRBV7-9 and TRBJ2-5): DTGVSQNPRHKITKRGQNVTFRCDPISEHNRLYWYRQTLGQGPEFLTYFQNEAQLEKSRLLSDRFSAERPKGSFSTLEIQRTEQGDSAMYLCASSDRDRVEETQYFGPGTRLLVL.

The V and J genes are TRBV19 and TRBJ1-1; TCRdb names TRBD1, which stays unverified in the absence of DNA. The CDR3 loop spans 14 amino acids. Germline V gene lookup returns CDR1 LNHDA and CDR2 SQIVND (reference sequence). CDR3 residues: CASSIGRGDTEAFF.

This chain links TRBV7-9 with TRBJ2-3. Germline-derived CDR1 and CDR2 are SEHNR and FQNEAQ (reference sequence). This CDR3 spans 13 amino acids. CDR3 sequence reads: CASSYHTRDTQYF.

The chain has TRBV20-1 and TRBJ2-1; the TCRdb D gene call, TRBD2, has no DNA to confirm it. The CDR3 is 16 residues long. Germline values: CDR1 DFQATT, CDR2 SNEGSKA (reference sequence). The CDR3: CSADLGLAGADNEQFF.

CDR3 region: CASSASPNTGELFF. This rearrangement joins TRBV2 to TRBJ2-2; the TCRdb call, TRBD2, lacks DNA for checking. This CDR3 is built from 14 residues. Germline loops: CDR1 SNHLY, CDR2 FYNNEI. The whole variable domain, remainder taken from reference TRBV2 and TRBJ2-2, is EPEVTQTPSHQVTQMGQEVILRCVPISNHLYFYWYRQILGQKVEFLVSFYNNEISEKSEIFDDQFSVERPDGSNFTLKIRSTKLEDSAMYFCASSASPNTGELFFGEGSRLTVL.

The chain joins TRBV7-6 to TRBJ2-7; absent DNA, TCRdb's TRBD1 call cannot be checked. Germline V gene sequence: CDR1 SGHVS, CDR2 FNYEAQ. CDR3 length: 14 amino acids. This CDR3 reads CASSFGQGTYEQYF.

The J gene is TRBJ2-1, the V gene TRBV7-9; TCRdb's D call of TRBD2 is untestable without DNA. The CDR3 consists of 17 residues. CDR1 is SEHNR and CDR2 is FQNEAQ in the germline V gene (reference sequence). CDR3 in amino acids: CASTSNKGLTPNNEQFF.

This clonotype is called medium-sized based on its frequency. The chain couples TRBV28 to TRBJ1-2; without DNA, the TCRdb call of TRBD1 cannot be checked. Looked up from germline, CDR1 is MDHEN and CDR2 is SYDVKM. The CDR3 consists of 14 residues. The CDR3: CASSYGRTDYGYTF.

This rearrangement joins TRBV7-3 to TRBJ2-3; absent DNA, TCRdb's TRBD2 call cannot be checked. Germline CDR1 SGHTA, CDR2 FQGTGA. This CDR3 contains 15 residues. The CDR3 protein is CASSRLAGDTDTQYF.

This CDR3 reads CASREGVAFGDTQYF. This chain joins TRBV27 and TRBJ2-3. Germline V gives CDR1 MNHEY, CDR2 SMNVEV (reference sequence). CDR3 length: 15 amino acids.

J is TRBJ2-7 and V is TRBV15; with no DNA, the TCRdb D assignment of TRBD1 cannot be verified. The CDR3 length is 16 residues. Per the germline V gene, CDR1 is LNHNV and CDR2 is YYDKDF (reference sequence). CDR3 sequence: CATSREAGTDLYEQYF. Using reference TRBV15 and TRBJ2-7 for the parts outside the CDR3, the full variable domain is DAMVIQNPRYQVTQFGKPVTLSCSQTLNHNVMYWYQQKSSQAPKLLFHYYDKDFNNEADTPDNFQSRRPNTSFCFLDIRSPGLGDTAMYLCATSREAGTDLYEQYFGPGTRLTVT.

The chain couples TRBV30 to TRBJ2-7; with no DNA, the TCRdb D assignment of TRBD1 cannot be verified. Germline loops: CDR1 GTSNPN, CDR2 SVGIG (reference sequence). The CDR3 contains 14 residues. CDR3 sequence reads: CAWGSLGGRYEQYF.

This clonotype is medium-sized by frequency. The J gene is TRBJ2-1, the V gene TRBV18; TCRdb designates TRBD1, a call that cannot be tested without DNA. The CDR3 runs 17 residues. The V gene's germline CDR1 is KGHSH and CDR2 LQKENI. CDR3 region: CASSPIPRGASYNEQFF. Complete variable domain (other parts from reference TRBV18 and TRBJ2-1): NAGVMQNPRHLVRRRGQEARLRCSPMKGHSHVYWYRQLPEEGLKFMVYLQKENIIDESGMPKERFSAEFPKEGPSILRIQQVVRGDSAAYFCASSPIPRGASYNEQFFGPGTRLTVL.

The genes are TRBV5-5 and TRBJ1-1; TCRdb's D call, TRBD1, is unchecked because there is no DNA. The CDR3 totals 13 residues. The V gene's germline CDR1 is SGHKS and CDR2 YYEKEE (reference sequence). This CDR3 is CASSWGPGAEAFF.

This sequence joins TRBV12-3 or TRBV12-4 and TRBJ2-7. The CDR3 runs 11 residues. The CDR3: CASSALGEQYF.

This clonotype shows up as large by frequency. The chain uses TRBV13 and TRBJ1-6. The CDR3 spans 16 residues. CDR1 is PRHDT and CDR2 is FYEKMQ in the germline V gene (reference sequence). This CDR3 is CASSLSEDSYNSPLHF. Drawing the rest from reference TRBV13 and TRBJ1-6, the complete variable domain is AAGVIQSPRHLIKEKRETATLKCYPIPRHDTVYWYQQGPGQDPQFLISFYEKMQSDKGSIPDRFSAQQFSDYHSELNMSSLELGDSALYFCASSLSEDSYNSPLHFGNGTRLTVT.

This chain connects TRBV6-1 to TRBJ2-4; the D gene TCRdb calls, TRBD1, cannot be checked with no DNA. Germline CDR1 is MNHNS and CDR2 is SASEGT. CDR3 length equals 14 residues. This CDR3 reads CAAREGANKNIQYF.

This chain connects TRBV15 to TRBJ2-4; as DNA is missing, the TRBD1 call by TCRdb cannot be tested. The CDR3 covers 15 residues. From germline, CDR1 is LNHNV and CDR2 YYDKDF (reference sequence). Here the CDR3 reads CATSSLRQGKNIQYF.

The chain has TRBV2 and TRBJ2-1. The V gene's germline CDR1 is SNHLY and CDR2 FYNNEI. The CDR3 extends over 14 amino acids. The CDR3 here is CASSDSGSRNEQFF. Variable domain in full (rest from reference TRBV2 and TRBJ2-1): EPEVTQTPSHQVTQMGQEVILRCVPISNHLYFYWYRQILGQKVEFLVSFYNNEISEKSEIFDDQFSVERPDGSNFTLKIRSTKLEDSAMYFCASSDSGSRNEQFFGPGTRLTVL.

The chain carries TRBV24-1 and TRBJ2-3; the D call from TCRdb, TRBD2, cannot be confirmed without DNA. Germline values: CDR1 KGHDR, CDR2 SFDVKD. The CDR3 spans 16 residues. CDR3 sequence reads: CATSDVPSSGTDTQYF.

By frequency, this clonotype registers medium-sized. The chain combines TRBV7-2 with TRBJ2-1; the D call from TCRdb, TRBD2, cannot be confirmed without DNA. The CDR3 is 18 residues long. CDR1 and CDR2 from the germline V gene are SGHTA and FQGNSA. CDR3 amino acids: CASSLVGLSSGPLGEQFF. The full variable domain, its missing parts supplied by reference TRBV7-2 and TRBJ2-1, is GAGVSQSPSNKVTEKGKDVELRCDPISGHTALYWYRQSLGQGLEFLIYFQGNSAPDKSGLPSDRFSAERTGGSVSTLTIQRTQQEDSAVYLCASSLVGLSSGPLGEQFFGPGTRLTVL.

This clonotype ranks as large in terms of frequency. The chain carries TRBV7-9 and TRBJ2-5; TCRdb gives TRBD2 as the D gene, but with no DNA this cannot be confirmed. Germline V CDR1 and CDR2: SEHNR, FQNEAQ (reference sequence). The CDR3 consists of 15 residues. CDR3 protein: CASSSPGTSGRAQYF. The variable domain in full, completed from reference TRBV7-9 and TRBJ2-5, reads DTGVSQNPRHKITKRGQNVTFRCDPISEHNRLYWYRQTLGQGPEFLTYFQNEAQLEKSRLLSDRFSAERPKGSFSTLEIQRTEQGDSAMYLCASSSPGTSGRAQYFGPGTRLLVL.

The V and J genes are TRBV20-1 and TRBJ2-1; the TCRdb D gene call, TRBD2, has no DNA to confirm it. Germline V gene sequence: CDR1 DFQATT, CDR2 SNEGSKA (reference sequence). The CDR3 is 13 amino acids. The CDR3 protein is CSATLGPIDEQFF.

In terms of frequency, this clonotype is medium-sized. The gene calls are TRBV29-1 and TRBJ2-2. The CDR3 extends over 11 amino acids. The germline V gene has CDR1 SQVTM and CDR2 ANQGSEA. The CDR3 protein is CSVRSTGELFF.